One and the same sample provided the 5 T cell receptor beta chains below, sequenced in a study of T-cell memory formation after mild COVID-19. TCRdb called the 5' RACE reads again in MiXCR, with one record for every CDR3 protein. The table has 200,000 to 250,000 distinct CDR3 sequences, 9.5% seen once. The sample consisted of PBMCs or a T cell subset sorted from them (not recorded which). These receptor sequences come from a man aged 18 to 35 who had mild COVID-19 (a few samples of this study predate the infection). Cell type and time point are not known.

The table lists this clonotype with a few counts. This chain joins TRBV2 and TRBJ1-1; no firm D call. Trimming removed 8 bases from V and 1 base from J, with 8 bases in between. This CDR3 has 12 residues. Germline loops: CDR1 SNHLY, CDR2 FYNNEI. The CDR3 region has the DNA TGTGCCAGCTTCCGCCAGAACACTGAAGCTTTCTTT. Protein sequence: CASFRQNTEAFF.

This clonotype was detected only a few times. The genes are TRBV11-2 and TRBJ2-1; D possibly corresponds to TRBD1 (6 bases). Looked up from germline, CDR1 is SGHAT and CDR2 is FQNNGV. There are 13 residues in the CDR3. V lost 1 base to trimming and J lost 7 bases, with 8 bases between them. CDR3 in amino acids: CASSLGQDNEQFF. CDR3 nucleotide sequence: TGTGCCAGCAGCTTAGGACAGGATAATGAGCAGTTCTTC.

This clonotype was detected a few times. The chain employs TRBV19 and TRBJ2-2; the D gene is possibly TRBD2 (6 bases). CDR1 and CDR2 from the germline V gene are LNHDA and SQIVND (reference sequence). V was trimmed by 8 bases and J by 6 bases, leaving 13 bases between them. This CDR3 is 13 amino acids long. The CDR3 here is CASGLNTAGELFF. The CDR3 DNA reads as TGTGCCAGTGGACTAAACACCGCCGGGGAGCTGTTTTTT.

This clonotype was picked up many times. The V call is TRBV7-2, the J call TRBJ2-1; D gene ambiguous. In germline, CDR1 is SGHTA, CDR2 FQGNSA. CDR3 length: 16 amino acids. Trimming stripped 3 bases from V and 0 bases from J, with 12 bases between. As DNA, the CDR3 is TGTGCCAGCAGCTTGGCCCCACGGCCCTCCTACAATGAGCAGTTCTTC. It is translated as CASSLAPRPSYNEQFF.

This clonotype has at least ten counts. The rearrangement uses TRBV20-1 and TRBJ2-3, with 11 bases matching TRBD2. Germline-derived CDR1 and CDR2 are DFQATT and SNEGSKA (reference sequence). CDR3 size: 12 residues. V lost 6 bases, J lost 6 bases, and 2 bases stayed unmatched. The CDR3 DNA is TGCAGTGCACGGACTAGCGGGGATACGCAGTATTTT. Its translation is CSARTSGDTQYF.